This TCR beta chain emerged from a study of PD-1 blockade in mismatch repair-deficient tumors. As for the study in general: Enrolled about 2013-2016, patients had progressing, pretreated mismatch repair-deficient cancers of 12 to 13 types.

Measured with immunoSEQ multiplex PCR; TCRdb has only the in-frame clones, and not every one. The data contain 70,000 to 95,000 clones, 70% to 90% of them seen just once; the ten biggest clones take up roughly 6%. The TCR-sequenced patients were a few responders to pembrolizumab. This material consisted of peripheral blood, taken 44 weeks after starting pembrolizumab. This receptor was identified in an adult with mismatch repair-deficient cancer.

Here the CDR3 reads CASSVGGDHHEQYF. As DNA, the CDR3 is TGTGCCAGCAGCGTAGGTGGGGATCACCACGAGCAGTACTTC. The genes are TRBV9 and TRBJ2-7; unclear D gene. This CDR3 region has 14 residues. The germline V and J ends were trimmed by 0 bases and 5 bases, with 12 bases remaining between them. Germline V gives CDR1 SGDLS, CDR2 YYNGEE. Combining the CDR3 with reference TRBV9 and TRBJ2-7 gives the whole variable domain DSGVTQTPKHLITATGQRVTLRCSPRSGDLSVYWYQQSLDQGLQFLIQYYNGEERAKGNILERFSAQQFPDLHSELNLSSLELGDSALYFCASSVGGDHHEQYFGPGTRLTVT.